This record looks at one T cell receptor (beta chain) sequence and its context. The data belong to a study of blood T cell repertoires in COVID-19. Study-level information: Sample material is recorded as cDNA or gDNA derived from T cells, B-cell-depleted T cells, or PBMCs.

Clinical history reported by participants formed the basis on which cohorts were assigned. The data were produced by immunoSEQ multiplex PCR, yet TCRdb's version contains in-frame clones alone and is incomplete. This table holds about 200,000 clones, about 85% found once. The CDR3 consists of 14 residues. V shed 7 bases, J shed 8 bases, and the junction held 7 bases outside the gene matches. Germline V gene data show CDR1 as SEHNR and CDR2 as FQNEAQ (reference sequence). The sequence was collected from a woman aged 30 to 39 who had recovered from COVID-19. This chain joins TRBV7-9 and TRBJ1-6; 8 bases map to TRBD1. What was sequenced was PBMCs or T cells enriched from blood (not recorded which). CDR3 residues: CASTRQGRDSPLHF. CDR3 in DNA: TGTGCCAGCACCCGACAGGGGCGAGATTCACCCCTCCACTTT. Full variable domain (missing parts from reference TRBV7-9 and TRBJ1-6): DTGVSQNPRHKITKRGQNVTFRCDPISEHNRLYWYRQTLGQGPEFLTYFQNEAQLEKSRLLSDRFSAERPKGSFSTLEIQRTEQGDSAMYLCASTRQGRDSPLHFGNGTRLTVT.